This is a list of T cell receptor beta chains from one sample in a study of OX40 agonist ivuxolimab in advanced cancers. Some clones are missing from TCRdb's copy, which holds only in-frame ones; the method was immunoSEQ multiplex PCR. The repertoire includes tens of thousands of clones, roughly nine tenths of them detected once, and approximately 26% sits in the top ten. This specimen consisted of CD4+ or CD8+ T cells sorted from blood, obtained in a trial of the OX40 agonist ivuxolimab. The receptors derive from an adult with an advanced solid tumor such as melanoma, head and neck, liver or kidney cancer. Each CDR3 is given with its conserved first and last residue. D genes are given only for firm matches.

j_gene	v_gene	d_gene	CDR3aa
TRBJ2-5	TRBV5-1	.	CASSLDRVQETQYF
TRBJ2-7	TRBV5-6	.	CASSSISYEQYF
TRBJ2-2	TRBV29-1	.	CSVGTANTGELFF
TRBJ1-2	TRBV2	TRBD1	CASSENLRDRGHGYTF
TRBJ2-7	TRBV6-1	TRBD2	CASSEGHSGSGYEQYF
TRBJ1-1	TRBV7-9	.	CASSGTGSTEAFF
TRBJ2-7	TRBV30	.	CAFPRYEQYF
TRBJ2-1	TRBV4-2	TRBD2	CASSLSAGGADNEQFF
TRBJ2-7	TRBV19	.	CASSSGDTHEQYF
TRBJ1-2	TRBV6-1	.	CASSEGWWAVQGLYGYTF
TRBJ2-1	TRBV11-2	TRBD2	CASSTGTSSWEQFF
TRBJ2-7	TRBV27	TRBD2	CASSLTSGSPYEQYF
TRBJ1-2	TRBV19	TRBD1	CASSLLGQGDYTF
TRBJ2-7	TRBV27	.	CASSLSGGDEQYF
TRBJ2-1	TRBV5-1	.	CASSLVAGSLSSYNEQFF
TRBJ2-1	TRBV4-1	.	CASSHNLGEQFF
TRBJ2-7	TRBV6-1	TRBD1	CASSDRRQGAYEQYF
TRBJ2-7	TRBV5-6	.	CASSLGPGAYEQYF
TRBJ2-3	TRBV10-3	TRBD1	CAISDFQDRGGTDTQYF
TRBJ1-2	TRBV5-1	.	CASREGQGDGYTF
TRBJ1-1	TRBV11-2	TRBD1	CASSTDVGQAREAFF
TRBJ2-3	TRBV13	TRBD2	CASSSRASGRGDTQYF
TRBJ1-1	TRBV10-3	.	CAISEMNTEAFF
TRBJ2-3	TRBV10-1	.	CASSDSRVTDTQYF
TRBJ2-3	TRBV6-5	TRBD2	CASSLSGASTDTQYF
TRBJ1-1	TRBV30	TRBD1	CASIRQGRRGTEAFF
TRBJ1-5	TRBV2	TRBD1	CASKDRGAQPQHF
TRBJ1-4	TRBV2	.	CASNSPEEELGEKLFF
TRBJ2-1	TRBV4-2	.	CASSQDRSARYNEQFF
TRBJ2-7	TRBV5-1	.	CASSRGSYEQYF
TRBJ2-5	TRBV6-5	TRBD1	CASSYYTQGAQETQYF
TRBJ2-1	TRBV7-8	.	CASSLSGEQFF
TRBJ1-5	TRBV14	TRBD1	CASSPGQGPWNQPQHF
TRBJ2-3	TRBV7-9	.	CASSLWGQEDTQYF
TRBJ1-3	TRBV19	.	CASSYDSSGNTIYF
TRBJ2-5	TRBV11-2	TRBD1	CASRSGSTGGRLETQYF
TRBJ2-7	TRBV27	TRBD1	CASSLGTGSPYEQYF
TRBJ2-7	TRBV29-1	.	CSVVTRDTYEQYF
TRBJ2-3	TRBV2	.	CASSEVRSTDTQYF
TRBJ1-4	TRBV9	.	CASSVKGSDEKLFF